The 25 T cell receptor beta chains reported below all come from one sample, sequenced in a study of blood T cell repertoires in COVID-19. The protocol was immunoSEQ multiplex PCR, while the TCRdb copy is restricted to in-frame clones and leaves out a portion. The profile shows approximately 230,000 clones, approximately 83% of them singletons. The sequencing sample was made of peripheral blood. Receptor source: a man older than 75 with acute or convalescent COVID-19.

The chain carries TRBV5-4 and TRBJ2-7, with D possibly TRBD2 on 6 matching bases. V was clipped by 4 bases and J by 2 bases, with 13 bases between them. This CDR3 is built from 14 residues. Germline V lookup: CDR1 SGHNT, CDR2 YYREEE (reference sequence). CDR3 residues: CASSRASEPYEQYF. CDR3 sequence (DNA): TGTGCCAGCAGCCGGGCTAGCGAGCCCTACGAGCAGTACTTC.

In its sample, this clone was seen a few times. The chain recombines TRBV13 with TRBJ2-3, with D tentatively TRBD2 (6 bases). Trimming removed 7 bases at V and 4 bases at J, with 15 bases between. This CDR3 has 14 amino acids. Germline V lookup: CDR1 PRHDT, CDR2 FYEKMQ (reference sequence). The CDR3 loop reads CASTERRGSDTQYF. DNA of the CDR3: TGTGCCAGCACCGAGAGGCGGGGATCAGATACGCAGTATTTT.

This chain joins TRBV6-4 and TRBJ2-1; the match to TRBD1 covers 9 bases. CDR1 and CDR2 from the germline V gene are MRHNA and SNTAGT. The CDR3 totals 15 residues. V gave up 3 bases and J gave up 5 bases; unmatched junction bases: 5. CDR3 protein: CASSEGTGKNNEQFF. The CDR3 nucleotides read TGTGCCAGCAGTGAGGGGACAGGGAAAAACAATGAGCAGTTCTTC.

This chain links TRBV7-9 with TRBJ1-4; 8 bases map to TRBD1. The CDR3 covers 14 residues. Per the germline V gene, CDR1 is SEHNR and CDR2 is FQNEAQ (reference sequence). Trimming cost V 1 base and J 7 bases; bases outside gene matches: 2. CDR3 region: CASSLGTGTEKLFF. In DNA form, the CDR3 reads TGTGCCAGCAGCTTAGGGACAGGGACTGAAAAACTGTTTTTT.

The chain is built from TRBV2 and TRBJ1-5; maybe TRBD1 (5 bases). V lost 5 bases and J lost 7, with 12 bases in between. This CDR3 spans 13 amino acids. CDR1 SNHLY and CDR2 FYNNEI come from the germline V gene. The CDR3 DNA follows: TGTGCCAGCAGTAACCAGGGTGGGCAGCCCCAGCATTTT. Amino acids: CASSNQGGQPQHF.

This clone was detected only a few times. The chain is built from TRBV19 and TRBJ1-2, with 8 positions matching TRBD1. The CDR3 covers 17 residues. V shed 7 bases and J 0 bases; nucleotides not matched to a gene: 13. Germline-derived CDR1 and CDR2 are LNHDA and SQIVND (reference sequence). CDR3 nucleotide sequence: TGTGCCAGTACATATCGGGACAGGTTATTAGCTAACTATGGCTACACCTTC. It translates to CASTYRDRLLANYGYTF.

Here the CDR3 reads CASSLGRLASTDTQYF. The CDR3 DNA is TGTGCCAGCAGCTTAGGCCGACTTGCGAGCACAGATACGCAGTATTTT. The V gene is TRBV7-2, the J gene TRBJ2-3; D remains unclear. The germline gives CDR1 SGHTA, CDR2 FQGNSA. The CDR3 covers 16 residues. Trimming cost V 1 base and J 0 bases, with 11 bases left between them.

V is TRBV21-1 and J is TRBJ2-3; TRBD1 is taken as the D call from the table, unchecked against the DNA. TRBV21-1 represents a pseudogene. CDR3 length equals 18 residues. CDR3 amino acids: CASSKAKRQASSTDTQYF. CDR3 in DNA: TGTGCCAGCAGCAAAGCGAAACGACAGGCGAGTAGCACAGATACGCAGTATTTT.

This chain links TRBV30 with TRBJ2-5, with 9 nucleotides matching TRBD1. The CDR3 extends over 16 amino acids. The V and J ends lost 0 bases and 0 bases, in that order; junction bases with no gene match: 5. Looked up from germline, CDR1 is GTSNPN and CDR2 is SVGIG (reference sequence). The CDR3, as DNA: TGTGCCTGGAGTGTTAGGACAGGGGTGTACCAAGAGACCCAGTACTTC. Translation gives CAWSVRTGVYQETQYF. The variable domain in full, with the rest retrieved from reference TRBV30 and TRBJ2-5, is SQTIHQWPATLVQPVGSPLSLECTVEGTSNPNLYWYRQAAGRGLQLLFYSVGIGQISSEVPQNLSASRPQDRQFILSSKKLLLSDSGFYLCAWSVRTGVYQETQYFGPGTRLLVL.

V gene TRBV2 combines with J gene TRBJ2-2; D is undetermined. The CDR3 loop spans 13 amino acids. The ends were cut back, 5 bases at V and 0 bases at J, with 4 bases in the middle. Germline V gene sequence: CDR1 SNHLY, CDR2 FYNNEI. This CDR3 reads CASSQANTGELFF. The DNA of the CDR3 is TGTGCCAGCAGTCAGGCGAACACCGGGGAGCTGTTTTTT.

The gene calls are TRBV7-2 and TRBJ2-4, with a tentative D call TRBD1 (6 bases). The CDR3 is made up of 14 amino acids. Trimming shortened V by 6 bases and J by 7 bases, and 16 bases separated the two germline ends. CDR1 SGHTA and CDR2 FQGNSA come from the germline V gene. As DNA, the CDR3 is TGTGCCAGCAGTAGAACAGGGTTTGCGAACATTCAGTACTTC. It codes for CASSRTGFANIQYF.

The V call is TRBV19, the J call TRBJ1-4; D unresolved. V lost 5 bases, J lost 2 bases, and 12 bases lay in between. This CDR3 contains 15 residues. Germline V CDR1 and CDR2: LNHDA, SQIVND (reference sequence). CDR3 loop: CASSSSGWTNEKLFF. In DNA, the CDR3 is TGTGCCAGTAGTTCCTCCGGTTGGACTAATGAAAAACTGTTTTTT. Complete variable domain (other parts from reference TRBV19 and TRBJ1-4): DGGITQSPKYLFRKEGQNVTLSCEQNLNHDAMYWYRQDPGQGLRLIYYSQIVNDFQKGDIAEGYSVSREKKESFPLTVTSAQKNPTAFYLCASSSSGWTNEKLFFGSGTQLSVL.

This chain connects TRBV30 to TRBJ1-5, with D tentatively TRBD1 (5 bases). The CDR3 covers 15 residues. V was pared by 0 bases and J by 3 bases, with 12 bases between. Germline-derived CDR1 and CDR2 are GTSNPN and SVGIG (reference sequence). CDR3 DNA sequence: TGTGCCTGGAGTGTAATTAGGGGTTTCAATCAGCCCCAGCATTTT. The encoded protein is CAWSVIRGFNQPQHF.

V is TRBV30 and J is TRBJ2-7, with 9 bases that match TRBD1. The germline V gene has CDR1 GTSNPN and CDR2 SVGIG (reference sequence). The CDR3 has 15 amino acids. Germline trimming cut 0 bases from V and 3 bases from J; bases unmatched to any gene: 6. CDR3 bases: TGTGCCTGGAGTGTTCCGGGACAGGGTTTCTACGAGCAGTACTTC. It is translated as CAWSVPGQGFYEQYF.

This clone occurred many times. The germline gene is not matched at one end of the junction; a read error may be the cause. The CDR3: CAISDVVNQPQRF. CDR3 coding DNA: TGTGCCATCAGTGACGTGGTGAACCAGCCCCAGCGTTTT. The chain combines TRBV10-3 with TRBJ1-5; D uncertain. CDR3 length: 13 residues. The germline V gene has CDR1 ENHRY and CDR2 SYGVKD.

The rearrangement links TRBV28 to TRBJ1-5; D is ambiguous. V gave up 2 bases and J gave up 5 bases, with 13 bases separating them. Germline V gene data show CDR1 as MDHEN and CDR2 as SYDVKM. The CDR3 is 15 residues long. For the CDR3, the DNA is TGTGCCAGCAGTTTACGTCTACAGATCGATCAGCCCCAGCATTTT. It yields the protein CASSLRLQIDQPQHF.

The chain uses TRBV7-6 and TRBJ1-5; TRBD1 is a possible D gene (6 bases). This CDR3 contains 17 residues. Trimming shortened V by 5 bases and J by 5 bases, and 22 bases separated the two germline ends. Germline V gene data show CDR1 as SGHVS and CDR2 as FNYEAQ. CDR3: CASSPDRDIYGYQPQHF. The CDR3 bases are TGTGCCAGCAGCCCCGACCGGGACATCTACGGCTATCAGCCCCAGCATTTT. The full variable domain, completed using reference TRBV7-6 and TRBJ1-5, is GAGVSQSPRYKVTKRGQDVALRCDPISGHVSLYWYRQALGQGPEFLTYFNYEAQQDKSGLPNDRFSAERPEGSISTLTIQRTEQRDSAMYRCASSPDRDIYGYQPQHFGDGTRLSIL.

This clone has a single count. The rearrangement uses TRBV6-6 and TRBJ2-3, with D unresolved. This CDR3 region has 12 residues. CDR1 and CDR2 (germline): MNHNY, SVGAGI (reference sequence). Trimming removed 6 bases from V and 5 bases from J, with 9 bases in between. Here the CDR3 reads CASSPMRDTQYF. DNA of the CDR3: TGTGCCAGCAGCCCGATGAGAGATACGCAGTATTTT.

The V and J genes are TRBV27 and TRBJ2-2; the D gene is possibly TRBD1 (7 bases). CDR1 and CDR2 (germline): MNHEY, SMNVEV (reference sequence). This CDR3 spans 19 amino acids. V was clipped by 7 bases and J by 5 bases, with 29 bases between them. This chain's CDR3 is CASTSKGQGGLLWTGELFF. CDR3 nucleotides: TGTGCCAGCACTTCCAAAGGGCAGGGGGGTTTATTGTGGACCGGGGAGCTGTTTTTT.

The J gene is TRBJ1-2, the V gene TRBV5-5; D unresolved. CDR3 length: 13 amino acids. V was clipped by 3 bases and J by 0 bases, with 6 bases between them. Germline assignment: CDR1 SGHKS and CDR2 YYEKEE (reference sequence). CDR3 amino acids: CASSSGPNYGYTF. CDR3 DNA sequence: TGTGCCAGCAGCTCGGGTCCTAACTATGGCTACACCTTC.

The V and J genes are TRBV4-2 and TRBJ1-3; TRBD1 aligns across 10 bases. V dropped 2 bases and J dropped 3; count of bases not matched to a gene: 13. Germline CDR1 LGHNA, CDR2 YNFKEQ. The CDR3 loop spans 19 amino acids. The CDR3 loop reads CASSQKDPEGQGLGNTIYF. CDR3 DNA: TGTGCCAGCAGCCAAAAGGACCCTGAGGGACAGGGGCTTGGAAACACCATATATTTT.

The DNA for the CDR3 is TGTGCCAGCAGCTTGGTGGCAGGGGATTACCAAGAGACCCAGTACTTC. Residues: CASSLVAGDYQETQYF. This chain joins TRBV5-4 and TRBJ2-5, with D tentatively TRBD1 (6 bases). Germline CDR1 and CDR2: SGHNT and YYREEE (reference sequence). This CDR3 comprises 16 residues. Trimming stripped 0 bases from V and 0 bases from J, with 12 bases between. The full variable domain, with the rest looked up from reference TRBV5-4 and TRBJ2-5, is ETGVTQSPTHLIKTRGQQVTLRCSSQSGHNTVSWYQQALGQGPQFIFQYYREEENGRGNFPPRFSGLQFPNYSSELNVNALELDDSALYLCASSLVAGDYQETQYFGPGTRLLVL.

This clone appeared a single time. V gene TRBV27 combines with J gene TRBJ2-7, with 8 bases identical to TRBD1. Looked up from germline, CDR1 is MNHEY and CDR2 is SMNVEV (reference sequence). The CDR3 spans 14 residues. The ends lost 6 bases at V and 1 base at J; junction bases unmatched: 5. The CDR3, as DNA: TGTGCCAGCAGCGTCCAGGGGGCATCCTACGAGCAGTACTTC. Translated: CASSVQGASYEQYF.

The rearrangement joins TRBV5-6 to TRBJ1-4, with TRBD1 as a possible D gene (5 bases). Trimming took off 3 bases at V and 3 bases at J, with 15 bases between the two ends. The CDR3 runs to 16 residues. Germline CDR1 is SGHDT and CDR2 is YYEEEE. The CDR3 region is CASSWGRAAPNEKLFF. The CDR3 region has the DNA TGTGCCAGCAGCTGGGGCCGGGCTGCGCCTAATGAAAAACTGTTTTTT.

The rearrangement links TRBV5-1 to TRBJ2-1, with TRBD1 identical over 7 bases. The germline CDR1 and CDR2 sequences are SGHRS and YFSETQ. The CDR3 has 13 residues. V lost 1 base and J lost 8; bases outside the gene matches: 3. The CDR3 region is CASSLTGVHEQFF. DNA of the CDR3: TGCGCCAGCAGCTTGACAGGGGTCCATGAGCAGTTCTTC.